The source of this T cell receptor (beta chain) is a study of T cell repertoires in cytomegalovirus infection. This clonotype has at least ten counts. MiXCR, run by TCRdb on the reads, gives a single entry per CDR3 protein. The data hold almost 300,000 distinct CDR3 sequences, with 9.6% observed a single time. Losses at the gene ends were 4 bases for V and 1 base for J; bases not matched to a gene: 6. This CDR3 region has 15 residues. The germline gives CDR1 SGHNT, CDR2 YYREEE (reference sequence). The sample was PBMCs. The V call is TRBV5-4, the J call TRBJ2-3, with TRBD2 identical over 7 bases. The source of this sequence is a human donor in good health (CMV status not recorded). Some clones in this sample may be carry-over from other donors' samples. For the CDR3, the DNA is TGTGCCAGCAGCAAAACTAGCGAGCGCACAGATACGCAGTATTTT. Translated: CASSKTSERTDTQYF.